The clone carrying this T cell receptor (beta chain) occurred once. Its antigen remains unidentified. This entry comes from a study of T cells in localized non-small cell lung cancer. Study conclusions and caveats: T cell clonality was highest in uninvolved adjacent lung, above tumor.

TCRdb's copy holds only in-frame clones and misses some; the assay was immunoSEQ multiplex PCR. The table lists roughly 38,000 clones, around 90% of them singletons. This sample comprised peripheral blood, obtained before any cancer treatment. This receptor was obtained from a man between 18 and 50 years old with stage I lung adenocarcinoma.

This chain's CDR3 is CASSLRQGTSNEKLFF. The CDR3 coding sequence is TGTGCCAGCAGCTTAAGGCAGGGGACGTCTAATGAAAAACTGTTTTTT. V gene TRBV7-6 combines with J gene TRBJ1-4; the D gene is possibly TRBD1 (6 bases). This CDR3 has 16 amino acids. The germline V and J ends were trimmed by 2 bases and 3 bases, with 13 bases remaining between them. Germline-derived CDR1 and CDR2 are SGHVS and FNYEAQ.